The clone carrying this T cell receptor (beta chain) occurred a few times. Repertoires were generated with immunoSEQ multiplex PCR, while TCRdb's copy carries only in-frame clones and drops some. The table records some 58,000 clones, about 83% of them present only once. The V and J ends lost 2 bases and 7 bases, in that order; junction bases with no gene match: 2. CDR1 MNHNY and CDR2 SVGAGI come from the germline V gene (reference sequence). The CDR3 sequence is 15 residues long. These data originate in a study of OX40 agonist ivuxolimab in advanced cancers. Turning to the study itself: Patients received ivuxolimab, an agonistic anti-OX40 (CD134) antibody. Partial responses were recorded for three patients, including one with hepatocellular carcinoma and two with cutaneous melanoma. Eligibility admitted prior anti-PD-1, anti-PD-L1 or anti-CTLA-4 therapy; 40% to 50% had some.

The origin of this receptor is an adult with an advanced solid tumor such as melanoma, head and neck, liver or kidney cancer. The V gene is TRBV6-6, the J gene TRBJ2-2; TRBD2 aligns across 12 bases. Sequences were derived from CD4+ or CD8+ T cells sorted from blood, sampled in a trial of the OX40 agonist ivuxolimab. CDR3 region: CASSYGLAGIGELFF. The CDR3, as DNA: TGTGCCAGCAGTTACGGACTAGCGGGAATCGGGGAGCTGTTTTTT.